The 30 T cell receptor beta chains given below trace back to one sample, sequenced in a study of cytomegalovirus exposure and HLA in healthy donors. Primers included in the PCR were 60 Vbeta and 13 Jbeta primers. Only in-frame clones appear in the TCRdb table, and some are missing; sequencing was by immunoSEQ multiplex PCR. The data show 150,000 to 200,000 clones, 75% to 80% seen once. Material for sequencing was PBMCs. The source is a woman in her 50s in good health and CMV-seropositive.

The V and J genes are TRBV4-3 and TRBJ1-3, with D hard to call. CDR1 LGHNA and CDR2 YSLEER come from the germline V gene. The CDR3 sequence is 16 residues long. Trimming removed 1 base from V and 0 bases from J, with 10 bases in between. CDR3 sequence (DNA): TGCGCCAGCAGCCAAGGAGTCGGCGGCTCTGGAAACACCATATATTTT. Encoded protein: CASSQGVGGSGNTIYF.

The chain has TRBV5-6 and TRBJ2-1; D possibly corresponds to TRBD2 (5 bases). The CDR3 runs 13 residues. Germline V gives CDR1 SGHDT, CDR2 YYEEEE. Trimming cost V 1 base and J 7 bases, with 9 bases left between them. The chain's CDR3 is CASSLSGGNEQFF. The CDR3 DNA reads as TGTGCCAGCAGCTTGTCAGGCGGGAATGAGCAGTTCTTC.

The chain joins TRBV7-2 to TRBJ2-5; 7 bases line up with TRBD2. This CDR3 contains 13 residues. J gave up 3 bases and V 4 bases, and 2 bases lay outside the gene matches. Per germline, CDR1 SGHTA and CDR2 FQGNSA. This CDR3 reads CASSYLAEETQYF. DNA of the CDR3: TGTGCCAGCAGCTACCTAGCGGAAGAGACCCAGTACTTC.

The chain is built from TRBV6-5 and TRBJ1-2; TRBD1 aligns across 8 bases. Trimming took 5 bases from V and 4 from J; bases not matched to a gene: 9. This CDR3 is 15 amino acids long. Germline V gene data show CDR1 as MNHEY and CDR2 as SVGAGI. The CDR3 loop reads CASSRDPGQAYGYTF. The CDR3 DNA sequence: TGTGCCAGCAGTCGCGATCCGGGACAGGCCTATGGCTACACCTTC.

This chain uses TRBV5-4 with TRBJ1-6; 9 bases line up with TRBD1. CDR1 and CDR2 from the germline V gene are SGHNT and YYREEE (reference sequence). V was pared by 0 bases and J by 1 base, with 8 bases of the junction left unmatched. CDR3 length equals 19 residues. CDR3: CASSLGTGGAGSYNSPLHF. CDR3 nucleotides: TGTGCCAGCAGCTTGGGAACAGGGGGCGCAGGTTCCTATAATTCACCCCTCCACTTT.

The CDR3 sequence is CASSETGVKANYGYTF. In nucleotides, the CDR3 is TGTGCCAGCAGTGAAACAGGGGTCAAAGCTAACTATGGCTACACCTTC. The chain uses TRBV25-1 and TRBJ1-2, with 7 bases matching TRBD1. V lost 2 bases to trimming and J lost 0 bases; unmatched junction nucleotides: 6. Germline loops: CDR1 MGHDK, CDR2 SYGVNS. CDR3 length: 16 residues.

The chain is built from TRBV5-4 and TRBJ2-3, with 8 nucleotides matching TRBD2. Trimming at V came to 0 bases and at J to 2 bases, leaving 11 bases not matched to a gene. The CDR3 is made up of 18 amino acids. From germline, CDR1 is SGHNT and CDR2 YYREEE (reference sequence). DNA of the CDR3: TGTGCCAGCAGCTTGGGCGCCAGCGGGGGTACAGTCACAGATACGCAGTATTTT. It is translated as CASSLGASGGTVTDTQYF.

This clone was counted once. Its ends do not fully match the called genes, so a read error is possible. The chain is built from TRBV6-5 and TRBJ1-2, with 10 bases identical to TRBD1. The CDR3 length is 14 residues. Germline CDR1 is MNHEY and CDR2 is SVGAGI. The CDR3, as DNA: TGTGCCAGCAGTCATCCCGGGACAGGGGTCTTATACCCCTTC. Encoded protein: CASSHPGTGVLYPF.

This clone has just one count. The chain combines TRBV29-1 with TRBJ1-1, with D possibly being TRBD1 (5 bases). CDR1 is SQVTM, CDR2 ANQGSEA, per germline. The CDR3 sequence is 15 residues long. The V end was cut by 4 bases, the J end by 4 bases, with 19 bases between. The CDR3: CSVAGGRGFVTEAFF. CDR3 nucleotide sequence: TGCAGCGTTGCGGGGGGTCGAGGATTCGTCACTGAAGCTTTCTTT.

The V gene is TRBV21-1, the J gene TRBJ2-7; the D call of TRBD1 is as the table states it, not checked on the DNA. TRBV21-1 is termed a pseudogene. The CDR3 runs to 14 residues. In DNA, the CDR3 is TGTGCCAGCGCGATGCAGGGAAACTACTACGAGCAGTACTTC. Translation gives CASAMQGNYYEQYF.

CDR3 DNA sequence: TGTGCCAGCAGCGGATACAGTCACTCTGGAAACACCATATATTTT. Translating gives CASSGYSHSGNTIYF. The V gene is TRBV21-1, the J gene TRBJ1-3; the D segment call TRBD1 is taken from the table without a DNA check. TRBV21-1 is noted as a pseudogene. The CDR3 runs to 15 residues.

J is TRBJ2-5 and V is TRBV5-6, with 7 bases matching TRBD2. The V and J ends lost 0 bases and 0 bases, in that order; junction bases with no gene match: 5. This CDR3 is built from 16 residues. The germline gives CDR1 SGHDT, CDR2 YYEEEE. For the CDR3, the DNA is TGTGCCAGCAGCTTGGATCTAGCGGCCTACCAAGAGACCCAGTACTTC. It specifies CASSLDLAAYQETQYF.

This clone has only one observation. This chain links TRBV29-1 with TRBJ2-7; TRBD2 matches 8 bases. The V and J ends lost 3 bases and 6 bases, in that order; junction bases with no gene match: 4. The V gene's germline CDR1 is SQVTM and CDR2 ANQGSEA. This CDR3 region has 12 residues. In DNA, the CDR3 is TGCAGCGTTGAGGGACTAGGTCGCGAGCAGTACTTC. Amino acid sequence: CSVEGLGREQYF.

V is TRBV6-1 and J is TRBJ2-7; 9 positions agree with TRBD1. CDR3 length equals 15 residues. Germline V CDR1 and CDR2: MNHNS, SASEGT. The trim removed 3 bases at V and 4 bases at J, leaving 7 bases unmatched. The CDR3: CASSDTGTGKYEQYF. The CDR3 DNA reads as TGTGCCAGCAGTGACACCGGGACAGGGAAGTACGAGCAGTACTTC.

The CDR3 protein is CASSFGQGFMNTEAFF. CDR3 sequence (DNA): TGTGCCAGCAGCTTTGGACAGGGATTTATGAACACTGAAGCTTTCTTT. This chain joins TRBV5-6 and TRBJ1-1, with 8 nucleotides matching TRBD1. V shed 2 bases, J shed 0 bases, and the junction held 6 bases outside the gene matches. This CDR3 has 16 residues. Germline V gene lookup returns CDR1 SGHDT and CDR2 YYEEEE.

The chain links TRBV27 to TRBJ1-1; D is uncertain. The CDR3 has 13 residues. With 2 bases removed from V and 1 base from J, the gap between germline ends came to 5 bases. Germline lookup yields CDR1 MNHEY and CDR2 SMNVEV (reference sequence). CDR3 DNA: TGTGCCAGCAGTTTAACCGGGAACACTGAAGCTTTCTTT. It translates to CASSLTGNTEAFF.

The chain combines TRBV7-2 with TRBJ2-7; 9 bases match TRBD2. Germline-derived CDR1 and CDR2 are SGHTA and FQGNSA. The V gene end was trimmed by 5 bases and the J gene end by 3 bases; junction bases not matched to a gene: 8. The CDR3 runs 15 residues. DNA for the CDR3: TGTGCCAGCAGCCCGACTAGCGGCATCTACTACGAGCAGTACTTC. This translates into CASSPTSGIYYEQYF.

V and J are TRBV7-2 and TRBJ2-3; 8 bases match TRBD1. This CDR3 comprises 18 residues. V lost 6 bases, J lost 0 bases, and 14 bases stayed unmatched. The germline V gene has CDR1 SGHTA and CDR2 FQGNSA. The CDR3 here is CASRPRQGRPPSTDTQYF. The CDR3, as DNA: TGTGCCAGCAGACCCCGACAGGGGAGGCCCCCTAGCACAGATACGCAGTATTTT.

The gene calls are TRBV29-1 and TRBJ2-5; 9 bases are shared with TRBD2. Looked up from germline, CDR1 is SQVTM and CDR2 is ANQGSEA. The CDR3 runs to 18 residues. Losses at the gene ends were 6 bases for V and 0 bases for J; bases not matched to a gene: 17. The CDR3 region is CSVQKVASGTTYQETQYF. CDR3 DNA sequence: TGCAGCGTCCAAAAGGTGGCTAGCGGGACCACGTACCAAGAGACCCAGTACTTC.

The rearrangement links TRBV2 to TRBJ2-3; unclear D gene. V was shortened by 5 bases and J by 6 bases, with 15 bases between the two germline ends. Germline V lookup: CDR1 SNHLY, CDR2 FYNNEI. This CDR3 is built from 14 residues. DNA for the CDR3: TGTGCCAGCAGTCCCAGCTCGGGTTGGGATACGCAGTATTTT. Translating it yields CASSPSSGWDTQYF.

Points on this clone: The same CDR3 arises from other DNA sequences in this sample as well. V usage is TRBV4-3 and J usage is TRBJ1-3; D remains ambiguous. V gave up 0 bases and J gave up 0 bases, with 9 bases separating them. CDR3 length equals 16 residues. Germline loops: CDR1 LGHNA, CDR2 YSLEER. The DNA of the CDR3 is TGCGCCAGCAGCCAAGACCCCCGGGGCTCTGGAAACACCATATATTTT. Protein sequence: CASSQDPRGSGNTIYF.

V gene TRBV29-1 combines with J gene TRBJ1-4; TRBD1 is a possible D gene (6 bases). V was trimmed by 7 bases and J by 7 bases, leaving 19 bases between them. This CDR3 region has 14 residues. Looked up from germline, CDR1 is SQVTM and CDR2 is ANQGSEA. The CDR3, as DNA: TGCAGCGCCCGAAAAGGGGGGGCCGGTGAAAAACTGTTTTTT. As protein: CSARKGGAGEKLFF.

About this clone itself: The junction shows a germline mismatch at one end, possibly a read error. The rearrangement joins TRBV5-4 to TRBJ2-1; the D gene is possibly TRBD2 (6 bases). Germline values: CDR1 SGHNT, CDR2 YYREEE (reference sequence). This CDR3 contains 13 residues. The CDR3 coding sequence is TGTGCCAGCAACTTGCAGGGAGGCAATGAGCAGTTCTTC. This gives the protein CASNLQGGNEQFF.

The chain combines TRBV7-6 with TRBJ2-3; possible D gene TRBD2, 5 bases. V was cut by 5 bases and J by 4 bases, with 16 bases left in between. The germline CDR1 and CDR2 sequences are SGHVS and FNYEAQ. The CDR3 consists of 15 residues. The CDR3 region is CASSPRGRLADTQYF. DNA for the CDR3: TGTGCCAGCAGCCCCCGAGGGCGGTTGGCAGATACGCAGTATTTT.

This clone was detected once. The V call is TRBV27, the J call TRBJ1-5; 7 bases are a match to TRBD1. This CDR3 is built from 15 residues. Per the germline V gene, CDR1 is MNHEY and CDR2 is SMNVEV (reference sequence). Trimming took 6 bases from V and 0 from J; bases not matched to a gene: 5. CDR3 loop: CASRGQHISNQPQHF. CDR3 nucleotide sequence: TGTGCCAGCAGGGGACAGCACATTAGCAATCAGCCCCAGCATTTT.

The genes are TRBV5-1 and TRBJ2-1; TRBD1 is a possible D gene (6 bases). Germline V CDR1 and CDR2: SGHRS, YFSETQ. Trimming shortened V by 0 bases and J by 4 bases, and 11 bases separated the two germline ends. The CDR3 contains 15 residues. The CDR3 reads CASSLDRDRYNEQFF. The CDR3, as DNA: TGCGCCAGCAGCTTGGACAGGGATAGATACAATGAGCAGTTCTTC. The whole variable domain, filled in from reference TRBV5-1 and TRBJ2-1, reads KAGVTQTPRYLIKTRGQQVTLSCSPISGHRSVSWYQQTPGQGLQFLFEYFSETQRNKGNFPGRFSGRQFSNSRSEMNVSTLELGDSALYLCASSLDRDRYNEQFFGPGTRLTVL.

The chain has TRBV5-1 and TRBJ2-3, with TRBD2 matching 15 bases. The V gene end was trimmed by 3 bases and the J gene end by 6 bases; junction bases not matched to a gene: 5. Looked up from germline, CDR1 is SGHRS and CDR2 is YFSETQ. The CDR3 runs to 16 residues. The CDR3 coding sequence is TGCGCCAGCAGCTCGAGGACTAGCGGGGGGGCTGATACGCAGTATTTT. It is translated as CASSSRTSGGADTQYF.

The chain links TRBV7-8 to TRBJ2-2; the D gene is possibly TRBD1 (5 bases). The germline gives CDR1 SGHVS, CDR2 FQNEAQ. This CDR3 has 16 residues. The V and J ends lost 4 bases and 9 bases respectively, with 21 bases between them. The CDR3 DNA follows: TGTGCCAGCAGCTCAAGGGGCTTCCCCTCGGCCTGGGAGCTGTTTTTT. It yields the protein CASSSRGFPSAWELFF.

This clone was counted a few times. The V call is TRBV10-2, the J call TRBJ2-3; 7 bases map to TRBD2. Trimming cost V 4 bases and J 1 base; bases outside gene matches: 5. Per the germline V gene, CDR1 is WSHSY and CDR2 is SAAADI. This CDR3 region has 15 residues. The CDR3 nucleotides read TGCGCCAGCAGTGGATCAGGGAGGGGCACAGATACGCAGTATTTT. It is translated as CASSGSGRGTDTQYF.

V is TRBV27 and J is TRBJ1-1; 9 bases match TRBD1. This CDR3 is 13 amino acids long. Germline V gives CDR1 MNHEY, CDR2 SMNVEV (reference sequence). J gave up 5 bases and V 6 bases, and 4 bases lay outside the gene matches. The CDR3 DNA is TGTGCCAGCAGCCAAGACAGGGGGACTGAAGCTTTCTTT. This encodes CASSQDRGTEAFF.